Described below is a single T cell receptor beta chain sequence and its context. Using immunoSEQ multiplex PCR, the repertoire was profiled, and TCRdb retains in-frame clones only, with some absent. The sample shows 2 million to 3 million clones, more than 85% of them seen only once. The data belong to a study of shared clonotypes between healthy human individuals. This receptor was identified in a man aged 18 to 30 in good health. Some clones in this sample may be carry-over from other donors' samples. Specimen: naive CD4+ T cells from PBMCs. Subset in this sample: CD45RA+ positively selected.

As DNA, the CDR3 is TGTGCCAGCAGCCTCGGGGTAGAAGAGACCCAGTACTTC. Translated: CASSLGVEETQYF. The chain uses TRBV11-1 and TRBJ2-5; D is perhaps TRBD2 (5 bases). V lost 5 bases and J lost 3, with 10 bases in between. This CDR3 region has 13 residues. The germline gives CDR1 SGHAT, CDR2 FQDESV (reference sequence).